These T cell receptor beta chains were read from a single sample in a study of T cells in Graves' hyperthyroidism and ophthalmopathy. TCRdb fed the multiplex PCR reads into MiXCR, producing one record per CDR3 protein. The table has approximately 530,000 distinct CDR3 sequences, approximately 15% seen once. The sample was blood. Receptor source: a woman aged 18 to 35 with Graves' hyperthyroidism. The conserved cysteine and the conserved F or W are not part of the CDR3 here.

v_call	j_call	cdr3_length	cdr3_aa
TRBV24-1	TRBJ2-7	10	ATSGGGDEQY
TRBV6-1	TRBJ1-1	11	ASKGTANTEAF
TRBV5-1	TRBJ2-4	15	ASSLFTSGLAKNIQY
TRBV10-3	TRBJ2-3	14	AIRPGLAGGGDTQY
TRBV4-1	TRBJ1-5	14	ASSLTGQVSNQPQH
TRBV19	TRBJ2-2	14	ASSIGRGRWTGELF
TRBV11-2	TRBJ2-3	15	ASSFISLAGSTDTQY
TRBV12-3/TRBV12-4	TRBJ1-5	12	ASSWTGGHQPQH
TRBV3-1	TRBJ2-1	15	ASSRGLTGGGYNEQF
TRBV4-2	TRBJ2-3	13	ASSQDWGSTDTQY
TRBV10-3	TRBJ2-3	13	ATGTSGRSTDTQY
TRBV5-1	TRBJ2-5	12	ASSWGADQETQY
TRBV6-1	TRBJ2-5	13	ASSTTGYGQETQY
TRBV12-3/TRBV12-4	TRBJ2-1	11	ASSLEVYNEQF
TRBV28	TRBJ1-1	12	ASSPPSDNTEAF
TRBV7-2	TRBJ2-3	14	ASSLRGTSLTDTQY
TRBV7-6	TRBJ1-6	12	ASSLGAGNSPLH
TRBV7-2	TRBJ1-6	12	ASSLTRRDSPLH
TRBV20-1	TRBJ2-7	11	SVLAEETYEQY
TRBV20-1	TRBJ1-1	12	SARDGQGLTEAF
TRBV4-2	TRBJ2-7	13	ASSQEGQAPYEQY
TRBV28	TRBJ2-7	12	ASAPLGVIYEQY
TRBV6-2/TRBV6-3	TRBJ1-1	12	ASSGGRGDTEAF
TRBV29-1	TRBJ1-1	12	SVFPSGGNTEAF
TRBV20-1	TRBJ2-1	11	SAVSGRAAEQF
TRBV6-2/TRBV6-3	TRBJ2-1	14	ASSYLARRAGNEQF
TRBV24-1	TRBJ1-5	12	ATSDDQGSQPQH
TRBV11-1	TRBJ2-3	13	ASSLMLQGADTQY
TRBV20-1	TRBJ2-7	11	SARQDRTSEQY